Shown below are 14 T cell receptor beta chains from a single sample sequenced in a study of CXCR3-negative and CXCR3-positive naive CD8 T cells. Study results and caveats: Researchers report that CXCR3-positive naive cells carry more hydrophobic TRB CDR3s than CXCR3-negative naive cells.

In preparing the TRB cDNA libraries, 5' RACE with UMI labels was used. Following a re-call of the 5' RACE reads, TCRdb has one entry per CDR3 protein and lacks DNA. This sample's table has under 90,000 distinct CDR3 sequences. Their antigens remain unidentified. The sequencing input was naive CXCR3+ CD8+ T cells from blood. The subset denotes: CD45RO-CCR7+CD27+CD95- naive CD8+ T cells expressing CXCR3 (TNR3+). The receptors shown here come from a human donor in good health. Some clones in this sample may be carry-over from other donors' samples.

This CDR3 is CASGDLAGVTYNEQFF. The chain carries TRBV4-2 and TRBJ2-1; TCRdb returns TRBD2, unconfirmable since there is no DNA. Germline CDR1 and CDR2: LGHNA and YNFKEQ. This CDR3 spans 16 amino acids.

The CDR3: CASSLGSWEEQYF. This chain connects TRBV13 to TRBJ2-7; TCRdb designates TRBD1, a call that cannot be tested without DNA. From germline, CDR1 is PRHDT and CDR2 FYEKMQ (reference sequence). This CDR3 comprises 13 residues. The variable domain in full, with the rest retrieved from reference TRBV13 and TRBJ2-7, is AAGVIQSPRHLIKEKRETATLKCYPIPRHDTVYWYQQGPGQDPQFLISFYEKMQSDKGSIPDRFSAQQFSDYHSELNMSSLELGDSALYFCASSLGSWEEQYFGPGTRLTVT.

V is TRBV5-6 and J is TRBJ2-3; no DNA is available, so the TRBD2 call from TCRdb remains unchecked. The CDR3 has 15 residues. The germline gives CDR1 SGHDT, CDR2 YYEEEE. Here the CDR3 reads CASSILAGVTDTQYF.

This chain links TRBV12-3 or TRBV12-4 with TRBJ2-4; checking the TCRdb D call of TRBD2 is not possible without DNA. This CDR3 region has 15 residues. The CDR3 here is CASRTSGGAGNIQYF.

The CDR3 protein is CASRSTGVTEAFF. V gene TRBV7-9 combines with J gene TRBJ1-1; TCRdb selects TRBD1, and the lack of DNA leaves this call unchecked. The CDR3 is 13 residues long. Germline V gene lookup returns CDR1 SEHNR and CDR2 FQNEAQ (reference sequence).

Here the CDR3 reads CASIGGSPDTQYF. The J gene is TRBJ2-3, the V gene TRBV19; the TRBD1 assignment by TCRdb is unverifiable without DNA. Germline loops: CDR1 LNHDA, CDR2 SQIVND (reference sequence). This CDR3 comprises 13 residues.

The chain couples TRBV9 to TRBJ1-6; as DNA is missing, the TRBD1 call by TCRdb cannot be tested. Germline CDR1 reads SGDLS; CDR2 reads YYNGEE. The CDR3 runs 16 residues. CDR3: CASSLGPTGDNSPLHF.

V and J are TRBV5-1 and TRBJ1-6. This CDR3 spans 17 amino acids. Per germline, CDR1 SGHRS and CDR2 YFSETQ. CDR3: CASSLDSGSSYNSPLHF.

The chain's CDR3 is CASSPFLQGYWEKLFF. The V and J genes are TRBV28 and TRBJ1-4; without DNA, the TCRdb call of TRBD1 cannot be checked. The CDR3 contains 16 residues. Germline CDR1 MDHEN, CDR2 SYDVKM.

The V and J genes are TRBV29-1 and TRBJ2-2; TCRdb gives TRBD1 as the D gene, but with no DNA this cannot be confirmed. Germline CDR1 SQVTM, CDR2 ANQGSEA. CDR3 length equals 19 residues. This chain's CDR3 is CSAVTSDREAGLNTGELFF.

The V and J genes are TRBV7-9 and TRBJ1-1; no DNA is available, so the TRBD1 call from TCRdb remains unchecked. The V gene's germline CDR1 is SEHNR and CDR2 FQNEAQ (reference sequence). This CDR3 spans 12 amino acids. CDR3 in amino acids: CASSPLPLEAFF. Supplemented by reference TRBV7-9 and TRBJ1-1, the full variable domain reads DTGVSQNPRHKITKRGQNVTFRCDPISEHNRLYWYRQTLGQGPEFLTYFQNEAQLEKSRLLSDRFSAERPKGSFSTLEIQRTEQGDSAMYLCASSPLPLEAFFGQGTRLTVV.

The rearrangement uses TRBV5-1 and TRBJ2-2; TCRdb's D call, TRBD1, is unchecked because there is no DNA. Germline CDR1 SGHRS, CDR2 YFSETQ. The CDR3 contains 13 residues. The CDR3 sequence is CASRPDRAGELFF.

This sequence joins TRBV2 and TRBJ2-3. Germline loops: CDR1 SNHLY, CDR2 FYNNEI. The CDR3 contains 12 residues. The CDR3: CASNQPTDTQYF.

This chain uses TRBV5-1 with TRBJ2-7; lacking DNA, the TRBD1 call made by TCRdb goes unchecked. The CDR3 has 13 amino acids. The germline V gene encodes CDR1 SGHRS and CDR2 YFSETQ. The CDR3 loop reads CASSWGDSYEQYF.